This T cell receptor beta chain was sequenced for a study of blood T cell repertoires in COVID-19. At the level of the study: Sources were T cells, B-cell-depleted T cells, or PBMCs; the material itself was cDNA or gDNA.

Authors' processing steps: From reference gene primer amplification, estimates of nucleated cell counts were derived. Using immunoSEQ multiplex PCR, the repertoire was profiled, and TCRdb retains in-frame clones only, with some absent. The V and J calls and clone size come from that table; D and trimming were worked out from the DNA. The table lists more than 150,000 clones, 65% to 90% of them singletons. Trimming cost V 4 bases and J 5 bases; bases outside gene matches: 11. The CDR3 totals 17 residues. Germline-derived CDR1 and CDR2 are SGHTA and FQGTGA. Sequenced sample: peripheral blood. The sequence derives from a man between 60 and 75 years old with acute or convalescent COVID-19. This rearrangement joins TRBV7-3 to TRBJ2-2, with 9 bases aligning to TRBD2. The CDR3 bases are TGTGCCAGCAGCTACGATATAGGTCTAGCGGGAACCGGGGAGCTGTTTTTT. The encoded protein is CASSYDIGLAGTGELFF.